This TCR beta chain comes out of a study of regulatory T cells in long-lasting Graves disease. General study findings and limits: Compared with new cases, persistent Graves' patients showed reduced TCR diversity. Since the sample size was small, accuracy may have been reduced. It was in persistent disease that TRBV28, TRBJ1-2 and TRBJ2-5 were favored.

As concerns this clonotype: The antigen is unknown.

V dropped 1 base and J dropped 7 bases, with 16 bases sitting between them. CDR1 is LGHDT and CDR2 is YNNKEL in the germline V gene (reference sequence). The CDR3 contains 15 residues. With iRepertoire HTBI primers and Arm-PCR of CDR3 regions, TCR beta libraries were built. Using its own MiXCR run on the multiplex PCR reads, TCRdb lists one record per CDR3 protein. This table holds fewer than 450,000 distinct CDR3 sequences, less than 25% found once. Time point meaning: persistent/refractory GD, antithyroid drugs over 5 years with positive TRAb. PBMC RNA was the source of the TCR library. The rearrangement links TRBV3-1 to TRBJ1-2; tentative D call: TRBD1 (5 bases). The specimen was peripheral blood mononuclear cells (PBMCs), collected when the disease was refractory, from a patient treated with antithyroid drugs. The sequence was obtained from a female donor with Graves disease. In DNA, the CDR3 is TGTGCCAGCAGCCAAGCCATCGGAGGGGCCCCTGGCTACACCTTC. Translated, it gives CASSQAIGGAPGYTF.